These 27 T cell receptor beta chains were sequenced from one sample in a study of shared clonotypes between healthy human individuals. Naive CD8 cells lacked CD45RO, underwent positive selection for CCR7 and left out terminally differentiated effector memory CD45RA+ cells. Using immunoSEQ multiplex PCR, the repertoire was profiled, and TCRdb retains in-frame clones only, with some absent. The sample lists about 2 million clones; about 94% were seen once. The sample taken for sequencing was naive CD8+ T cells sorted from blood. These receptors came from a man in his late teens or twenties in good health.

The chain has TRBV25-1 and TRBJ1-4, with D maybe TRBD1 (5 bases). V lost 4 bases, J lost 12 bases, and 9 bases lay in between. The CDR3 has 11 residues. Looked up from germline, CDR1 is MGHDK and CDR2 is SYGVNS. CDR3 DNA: TGTGCCAGCAGTGGAATGGGGGAACTGTTTTTT. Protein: CASSGMGELFF. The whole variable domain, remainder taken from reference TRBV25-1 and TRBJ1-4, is EADIYQTPRYLVIGTGKKITLECSQTMGHDKMYWYQQDPGMELHLIHYSYGVNSTEKGDLSSESTVSRIRTEHFPLTLESARPSHTSQYLCASSGMGELFFGSGTQLSVL.

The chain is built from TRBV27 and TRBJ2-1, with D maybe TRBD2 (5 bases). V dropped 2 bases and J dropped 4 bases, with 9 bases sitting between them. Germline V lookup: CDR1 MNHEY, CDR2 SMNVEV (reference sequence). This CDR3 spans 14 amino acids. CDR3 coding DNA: TGTGCCAGCAGTTTAGGACTTATATACAATGAGCAGTTCTTC. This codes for CASSLGLIYNEQFF.

CDR3 protein: CASSFGRVYEQYF. CDR3 in DNA: TGTGCCAGCAGCTTCGGACGGGTCTACGAGCAGTACTTC. This chain links TRBV11-3 with TRBJ2-7; D gene uncertain. Germline CDR1 is SGHNT and CDR2 is YENEEA. The CDR3 is 13 amino acids. The V end was cut by 3 bases, the J end by 3 bases, with 9 bases between.

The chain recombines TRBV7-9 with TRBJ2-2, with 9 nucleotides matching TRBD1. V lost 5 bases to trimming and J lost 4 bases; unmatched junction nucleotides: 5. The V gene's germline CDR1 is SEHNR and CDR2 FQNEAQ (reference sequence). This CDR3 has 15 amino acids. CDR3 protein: CASSPGQGGTGELFF. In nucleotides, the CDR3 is TGTGCCAGCAGCCCGGGACAGGGAGGCACCGGGGAGCTGTTTTTT.

CDR3 sequence (DNA): TGTGCCAGCAGTTTAGGACTAGCGGCGGGGGAGACCCAGTACTTC. The encoded protein is CASSLGLAAGETQYF. The chain couples TRBV28 to TRBJ2-5; 10 bases align to TRBD2. This CDR3 spans 15 amino acids. V trimming: 2 bases; J trimming: 5 bases; junction bases outside the gene matches: 5. Germline assignment: CDR1 MDHEN and CDR2 SYDVKM.

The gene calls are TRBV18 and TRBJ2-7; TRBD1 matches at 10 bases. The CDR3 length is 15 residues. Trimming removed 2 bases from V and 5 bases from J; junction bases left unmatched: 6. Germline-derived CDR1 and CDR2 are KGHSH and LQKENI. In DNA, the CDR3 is TGTGCCAGCTCACCATTGGACAGGGGGTTGAACGAGCAGTACTTC. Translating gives CASSPLDRGLNEQYF.

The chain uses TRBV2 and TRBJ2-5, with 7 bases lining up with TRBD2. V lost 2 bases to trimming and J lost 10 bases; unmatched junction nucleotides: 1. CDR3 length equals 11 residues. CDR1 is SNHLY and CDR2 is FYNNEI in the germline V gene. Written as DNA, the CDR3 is TGTGCCAGCAGTGAAACTAGCGACCAGTACTTC. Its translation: CASSETSDQYF.

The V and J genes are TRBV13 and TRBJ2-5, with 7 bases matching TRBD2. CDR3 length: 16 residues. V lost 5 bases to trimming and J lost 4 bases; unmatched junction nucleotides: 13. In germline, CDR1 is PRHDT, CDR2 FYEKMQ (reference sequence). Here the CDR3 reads CASSPAGTTLGETQYF. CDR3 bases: TGTGCCAGCAGCCCCGCCGGGACTACCCTAGGAGAGACCCAGTACTTC. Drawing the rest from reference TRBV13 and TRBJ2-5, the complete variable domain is AAGVIQSPRHLIKEKRETATLKCYPIPRHDTVYWYQQGPGQDPQFLISFYEKMQSDKGSIPDRFSAQQFSDYHSELNMSSLELGDSALYFCASSPAGTTLGETQYFGPGTRLLVL.

The CDR3: CASSDGDRMDGYTF. The CDR3 DNA reads as TGTGCCAGCAGTGATGGGGACAGGATGGATGGCTACACCTTC. The rearrangement uses TRBV2 and TRBJ1-2, with 8 nucleotides matching TRBD1. The length of the CDR3 is 14 residues. With V trimmed by 3 bases and J by 6 bases, 6 bases remained unmatched. Germline V gives CDR1 SNHLY, CDR2 FYNNEI. Supplemented by reference TRBV2 and TRBJ1-2, the full variable domain reads EPEVTQTPSHQVTQMGQEVILRCVPISNHLYFYWYRQILGQKVEFLVSFYNNEISEKSEIFDDQFSVERPDGSNFTLKIRSTKLEDSAMYFCASSDGDRMDGYTFGSGTRLTVV.

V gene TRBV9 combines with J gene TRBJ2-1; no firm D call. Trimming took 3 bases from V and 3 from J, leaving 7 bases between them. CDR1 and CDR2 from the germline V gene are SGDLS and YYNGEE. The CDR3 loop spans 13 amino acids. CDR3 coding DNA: TGTGCCAGCAGCGATACCGTCTACAATGAGCAGTTCTTC. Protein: CASSDTVYNEQFF.

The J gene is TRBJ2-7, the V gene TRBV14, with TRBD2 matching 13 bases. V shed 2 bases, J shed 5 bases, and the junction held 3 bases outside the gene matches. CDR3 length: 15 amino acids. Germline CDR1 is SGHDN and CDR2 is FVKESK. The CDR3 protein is CASSQTSGRVHEQYF. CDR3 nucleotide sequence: TGTGCCAGCAGCCAAACTAGCGGGAGGGTCCACGAGCAGTACTTC.

The CDR3 DNA sequence: TGTGCCAGCAGCTTTGATCCCGTTGGGGCGGGGGACTCCTACGAGCAGTACTTC. Protein sequence: CASSFDPVGAGDSYEQYF. The genes are TRBV5-6 and TRBJ2-7; 7 nucleotides line up with TRBD2. CDR3 length equals 18 residues. CDR1 SGHDT and CDR2 YYEEEE come from the germline V gene. After removal of 2 bases from V and 0 bases from J, the junction contained 14 bases not matched to a gene.

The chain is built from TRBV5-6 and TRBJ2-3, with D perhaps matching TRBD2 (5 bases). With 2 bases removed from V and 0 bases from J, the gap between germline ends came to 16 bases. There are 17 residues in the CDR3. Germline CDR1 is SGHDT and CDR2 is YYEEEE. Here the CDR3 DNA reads TGTGCCAGCAGCTTCTCCATGGCGGGTGGTAGCACAGATACGCAGTATTTT. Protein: CASSFSMAGGSTDTQYF.

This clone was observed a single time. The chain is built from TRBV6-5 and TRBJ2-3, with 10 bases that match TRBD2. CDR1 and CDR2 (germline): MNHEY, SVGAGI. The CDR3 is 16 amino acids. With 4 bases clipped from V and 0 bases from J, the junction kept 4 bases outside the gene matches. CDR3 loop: CASSLSTSGSTDTQYF. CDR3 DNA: TGTGCCAGCAGTTTGTCGACTAGCGGGAGCACAGATACGCAGTATTTT.

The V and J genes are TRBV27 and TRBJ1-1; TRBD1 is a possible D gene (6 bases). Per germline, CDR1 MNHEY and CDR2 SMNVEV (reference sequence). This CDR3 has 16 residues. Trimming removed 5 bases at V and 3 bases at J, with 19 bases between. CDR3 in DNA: TGTGCCAGCAGTCCCCGGACAGTCCCTATTTACACTGAAGCTTTCTTT. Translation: CASSPRTVPIYTEAFF.

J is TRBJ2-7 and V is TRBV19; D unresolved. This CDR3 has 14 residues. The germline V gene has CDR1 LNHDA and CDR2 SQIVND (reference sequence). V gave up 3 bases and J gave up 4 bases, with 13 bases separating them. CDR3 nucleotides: TGTGCCAGTAGTATGGCGGCAGCAAATTACGAGCAGTACTTC. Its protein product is CASSMAAANYEQYF.

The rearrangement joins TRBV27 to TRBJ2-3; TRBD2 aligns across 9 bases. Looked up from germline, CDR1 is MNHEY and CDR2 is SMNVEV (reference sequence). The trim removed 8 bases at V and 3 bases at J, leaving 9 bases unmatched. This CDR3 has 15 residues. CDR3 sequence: CASLIAGDSTDTQYF. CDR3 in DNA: TGTGCCAGCTTAATAGCGGGAGATTCGACAGATACGCAGTATTTT.

CDR3: CASSPPAGTSGRTYEQYF. The CDR3, as DNA: TGTGCCAGCAGCCCCCCGGCAGGGACTAGCGGGAGGACCTACGAGCAGTACTTC. The genes are TRBV7-9 and TRBJ2-7, with 15 bases that match TRBD2. The germline CDR1 and CDR2 sequences are SEHNR and FQNEAQ (reference sequence). The CDR3 has 18 residues. V shed 5 bases and J 2 bases; nucleotides not matched to a gene: 10.

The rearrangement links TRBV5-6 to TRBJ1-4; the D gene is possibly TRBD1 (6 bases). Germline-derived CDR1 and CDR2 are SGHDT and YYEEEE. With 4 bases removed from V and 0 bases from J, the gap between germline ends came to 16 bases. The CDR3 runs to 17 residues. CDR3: CASSLGAQGSTNEKLFF. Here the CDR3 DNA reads TGTGCCAGCAGCCTCGGGGCACAGGGATCAACTAATGAAAAACTGTTTTTT. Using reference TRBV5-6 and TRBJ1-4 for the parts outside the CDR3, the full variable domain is DAGVTQSPTHLIKTRGQQVTLRCSPKSGHDTVSWYQQALGQGPQFIFQYYEEEERQRGNFPDRFSGHQFPNYSSELNVNALLLGDSALYLCASSLGAQGSTNEKLFFGSGTQLSVL.

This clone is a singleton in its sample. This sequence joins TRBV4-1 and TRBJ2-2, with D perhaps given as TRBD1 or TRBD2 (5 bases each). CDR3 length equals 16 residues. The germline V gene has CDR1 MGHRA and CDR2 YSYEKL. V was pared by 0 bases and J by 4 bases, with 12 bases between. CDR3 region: CASSQEGVIGTGELFF. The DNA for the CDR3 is TGCGCCAGCAGCCAAGAGGGGGTTATAGGCACCGGGGAGCTGTTTTTT.

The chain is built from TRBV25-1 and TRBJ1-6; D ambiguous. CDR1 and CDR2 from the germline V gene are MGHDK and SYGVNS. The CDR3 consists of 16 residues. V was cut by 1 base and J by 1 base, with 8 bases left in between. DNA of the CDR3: TGTGCCAGCAGTGAATGGCCGGCTTCCTATAATTCACCCCTCCACTTT. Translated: CASSEWPASYNSPLHF. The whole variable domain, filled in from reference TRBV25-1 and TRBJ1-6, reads EADIYQTPRYLVIGTGKKITLECSQTMGHDKMYWYQQDPGMELHLIHYSYGVNSTEKGDLSSESTVSRIRTEHFPLTLESARPSHTSQYLCASSEWPASYNSPLHFGNGTRLTVT.

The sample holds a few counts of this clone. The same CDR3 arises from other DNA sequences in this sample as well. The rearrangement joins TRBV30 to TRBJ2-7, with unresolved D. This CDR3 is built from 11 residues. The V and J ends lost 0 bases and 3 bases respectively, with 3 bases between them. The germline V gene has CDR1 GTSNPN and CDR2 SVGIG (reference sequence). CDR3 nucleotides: TGTGCCTGGAGTGTAAGCTACGAGCAGTACTTC. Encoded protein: CAWSVSYEQYF.

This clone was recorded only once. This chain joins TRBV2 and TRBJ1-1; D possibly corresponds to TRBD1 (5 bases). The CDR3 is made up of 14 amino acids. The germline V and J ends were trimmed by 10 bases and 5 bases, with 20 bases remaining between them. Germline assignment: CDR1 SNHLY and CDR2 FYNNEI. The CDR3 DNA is TGTGCCACCCTAAGGTGGGGCCATGAAACTGAAGCTTTCTTT. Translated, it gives CATLRWGHETEAFF.

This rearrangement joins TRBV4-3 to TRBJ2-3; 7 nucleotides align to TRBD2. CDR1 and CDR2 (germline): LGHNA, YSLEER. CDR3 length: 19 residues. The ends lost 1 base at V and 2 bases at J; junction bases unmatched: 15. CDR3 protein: CASSQGVAGGEGLTDTQYF. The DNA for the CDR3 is TGCGCCAGCAGCCAAGGAGTAGCCGGAGGGGAGGGCCTCACAGATACGCAGTATTTT.

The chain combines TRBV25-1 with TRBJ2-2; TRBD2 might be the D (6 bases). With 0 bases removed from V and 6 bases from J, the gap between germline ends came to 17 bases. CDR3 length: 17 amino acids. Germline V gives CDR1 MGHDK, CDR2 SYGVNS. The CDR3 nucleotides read TGTGCCAGCAGTGAATACCGTCTCGGGGGTGGGGCCGGGGAGCTGTTTTTT. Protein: CASSEYRLGGGAGELFF.

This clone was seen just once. CDR3 DNA: TGCGCCAGCAGCTTGGGACTAGCGGGAGTGGAATGGGGCGAGCAGTACTTC. Translated, it gives CASSLGLAGVEWGEQYF. The J gene is TRBJ2-7, the V gene TRBV5-1, with 12 bases fitting TRBD2. CDR3 length: 17 residues. Germline values: CDR1 SGHRS, CDR2 YFSETQ. J lost 6 bases, V lost 0 bases, and 10 bases had no gene match.

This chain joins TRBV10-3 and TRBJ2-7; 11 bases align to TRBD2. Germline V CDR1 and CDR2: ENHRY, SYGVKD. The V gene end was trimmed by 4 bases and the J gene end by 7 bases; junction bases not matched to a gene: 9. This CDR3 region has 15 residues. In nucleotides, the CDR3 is TGTGCCATCAGTGCCGAACTAGCGGGAGCAATTGAGCAGTACTTC. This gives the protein CAISAELAGAIEQYF.